The 3 T cell receptor beta chains given below trace back to one sample, sequenced in a study of cytomegalovirus exposure and HLA in healthy donors. Researchers ran the PCR with 60 Vbeta and 13 Jbeta primers. The table came from immunoSEQ multiplex PCR; TCRdb's copy has only in-frame clones and leaves some out. The sample contains 200,000 to 250,000 clones, 75% of which appear only once. Sequencing used PBMCs. Receptor source: a woman in her twenties or thirties in good health and CMV-seronegative.

The rearrangement joins TRBV5-6 to TRBJ2-2, with TRBD2 matching over 10 bases. Germline loops: CDR1 SGHDT, CDR2 YYEEEE. The CDR3 contains 15 residues. J lost 5 bases, V lost 2 bases, and 3 bases had no gene match. CDR3 bases: TGTGCCAGCAGCTTAGCGGGAGGGGTGACCGGGGAGCTGTTTTTT. Protein sequence: CASSLAGGVTGELFF.

The V call is TRBV6-5, the J call TRBJ2-5; no firm D call. CDR1 and CDR2 (germline): MNHEY, SVGAGI. The CDR3 consists of 13 residues. The V end was cut by 7 bases, the J end by 2 bases, with 11 bases between. The CDR3 DNA reads TGTGCCAGCAACGTGGGCCGTCAAGAGACCCAGTACTTC. Amino acid sequence: CASNVGRQETQYF.

This clone was found a few times. The V and J genes are TRBV5-1 and TRBJ1-1; D is ambiguous. The CDR3 is made up of 13 amino acids. Germline lookup yields CDR1 SGHRS and CDR2 YFSETQ. Trimming shortened V by 1 base and J by 0 bases, and 4 bases separated the two germline ends. CDR3 loop: CASSLSVNTEAFF. DNA for the CDR3: TGCGCCAGCAGCTTGTCGGTGAACACTGAAGCTTTCTTT.